The T cell receptor (beta chain) described here comes from a study of cytotoxic CD8 clonotypes in ibrutinib-treated CLL. Overall study context: When averaged across all of the samples, the counts came to a few hundred thousand productive templates and 90,000 to 95,000 productive rearrangements.

The repertoire was sequenced with immunoSEQ multiplex PCR; TCRdb's copy has only in-frame clones and lacks some. The profile covers just over 200,000 clones, with 75% to 80% appearing a single time and over 9.5% taken by the ten largest. Comment on this clone: Antigen specificity is unknown.

Study outcomes and limitations: Clonality increased with ibrutinib response but returned toward baseline at progression. Age-matched healthy donor levels were exceeded by baseline clonality, which tracked circulating CD8+ T-cell counts.

The germline V gene has CDR1 SGHDN and CDR2 FVKESK. This CDR3 region has 11 residues. V shed 4 bases and J shed 2 bases, with 3 bases lying between them. The sample here was PBMCs, taken after 12 months of ibrutinib treatment. The TCR originated in a human donor with chronic lymphocytic leukemia. The chain couples TRBV14 to TRBJ2-7; D remains ambiguous. The CDR3 DNA reads as TGTGCCAGCAGCCGGACCTACGAGCAGTACTTC. Translated, it gives CASSRTYEQYF.